This T cell receptor (beta chain) emerged from a study of spatial heterogeneity in lung cancer. Indicated time point: sample taken at primary tumor resection. Unsorted whole RNA of tumor, nontumor lung or frozen PBMC was sequenced. Patients with untreated early-stage non-small cell lung cancer, numbering 55 to 75, were the donors. From the 5' RACE reads, TCRdb called clonotypes with MiXCR, one entry per CDR3 protein. The sample yields over 90,000 distinct CDR3 sequences, around 9% seen once. This clonotype was detected only a few times. CDR3 length equals 14 residues. V lost 5 bases and J lost 3; bases outside the gene matches: 5. Germline lookup yields CDR1 SNHLY and CDR2 FYNNEI.

The clonotype was recovered from a male donor with early-stage non-small cell lung cancer. The V call is TRBV2, the J call TRBJ2-7; 9 bases align to TRBD1. Material: PBMCs, obtained at surgery. CDR3 DNA: TGTGCCAGCAGTTTAGAGGACAGGGGCTACGAGCAGTACTTC. Residues: CASSLEDRGYEQYF. The entire variable domain, with the rest obtained from reference TRBV2 and TRBJ2-7, is as follows: EPEVTQTPSHQVTQMGQEVILRCVPISNHLYFYWYRQILGQKVEFLVSFYNNEISEKSEIFDDQFSVERPDGSNFTLKIRSTKLEDSAMYFCASSLEDRGYEQYFGPGTRLTVT.